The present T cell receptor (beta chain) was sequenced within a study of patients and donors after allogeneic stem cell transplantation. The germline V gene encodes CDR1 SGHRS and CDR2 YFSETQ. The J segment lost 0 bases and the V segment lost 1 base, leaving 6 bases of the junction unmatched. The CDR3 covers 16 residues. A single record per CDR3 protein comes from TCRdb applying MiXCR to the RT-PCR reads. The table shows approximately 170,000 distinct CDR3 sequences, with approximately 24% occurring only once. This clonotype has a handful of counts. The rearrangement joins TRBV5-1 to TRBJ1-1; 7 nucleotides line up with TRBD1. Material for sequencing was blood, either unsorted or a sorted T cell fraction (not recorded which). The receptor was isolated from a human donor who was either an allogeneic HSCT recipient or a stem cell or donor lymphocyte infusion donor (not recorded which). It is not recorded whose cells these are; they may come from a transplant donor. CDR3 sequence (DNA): TGCGCCAGCAGCTTGTTAATGGGACAGATGAACACTGAAGCTTTCTTT. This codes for CASSLLMGQMNTEAFF.